This T cell receptor (beta chain) came from a study of cytomegalovirus exposure and HLA in healthy donors (TCRdb year 2017). With regard to the full study: An earlier analysis of a few hundred of the donors reported about 280 Gb of sequence data and around 110 million unique TCR beta sequences obtained from approximately 180 million T cells. In a later genetic analysis, genome-wide SNP genotypes for about three fifths of the 666 donors were used, and that subset was treated as a discovery cohort. A separate validation cohort of over a hundred different subjects was used in addition to the roughly 720-subject first cohort. Of the 398 genotyped donors, more than 75% were placed in the genetic ancestry cluster associated with self-reported Caucasian donors. In the later analysis, no new phenotypic data were used to find candidate immune exposures; instead, reliance was placed on TCR beta sequences and their occurrence across donors. The study was designed to test whether signatures of past pathogen exposure could be identified by cataloging public T cell receptors. Roughly 5 DR-DQ haplotypes were handled as single units for association and clustering because linkage in the cohort was strong. Donor age, sex, ethnicity and CMV serostatus were compiled alongside the repertoire data. HLA typing included class I and class II loci at four-digit resolution. High-throughput TCR immunosequencing, statistical association of individual TCRs with disease status, and machine learning were combined to predict cytomegalovirus infection status. The study used immunosequencing to profile the T cell repertoires of more than 650 subjects and linked those repertoires to cytomegalovirus serostatus. Typing coverage varied by locus: about 620-630 donors for A, B, C, DRB1 and DQB1; more than 500 for DQA1; nearly 610 for DPA1; 450 to 480 for DPB1. To decide whether each TCR beta V gene segment behaved as functional or pseudogenic, an earlier analysis of over 500 of the donors relied on high-throughput TCR beta sequencing. In a later analysis, previously published TCR beta repertoires from several hundred donors were re-analyzed and high-resolution HLA genotyping was added so that TCR occurrence patterns could be studied. All discovery cohort repertoires had been generated using a single sequencing platform. An early release covering about 600 HLA-typed donors comprised about 310 gigabases of sequencing data and approximately 85 million unique TCR sequences. Among 300 to 500 genotyped donors of the cohort, an average of about 220,000 unique TCR beta nucleotide sequences was sequenced per donor, of which about 18% were non-productive.

The cohort was made up of several hundred healthy bone marrow donors. All cohort members were sampled while nominally healthy, although unrecorded immune exposures were likely present. The donor was CMV seropositive and was included in the group of 250 to 300 seropositive cohort members. Every donor gave a peripheral blood sample, and the peripheral blood mononuclear cells from that sample were used for TCR beta sequencing. Genomic DNA extraction from the blood cell samples was performed with the Qiagen DNeasy Blood Extraction Kit. General conclusions and limits of the study: When HLA alleles, especially DR and DQ, strongly co-occurred, TCR associations were difficult to assign to individual alleles. A later genetic analysis reported fewer N-insertions in productive TCRs among donors in an Asian-associated ancestry cluster than the roughly 670-donor mean. Because the 87-base-pair reads could not distinguish some IMGT-functional V segments, including TRBV6-2 and TRBV6-3, those segments were excluded. Compared with equally common non-associated chains, HLA-associated TCR beta chains in a later analysis were more clonally expanded and had lower generation probabilities. A later genetic analysis associated a missense DCLRE1C variant with V-gene and J-gene trimming of TCR beta chains, and an independent cohort replicated the association. A further reported finding was that TCR beta sequences accurately predicted the HLA-A and HLA-B alleles for most subjects in the first cohort. A group of highly shared sequence variants was considered likely to be a technical artifact of the sequencing pipeline. A few of the identified cytomegalovirus-associated TCR beta chains were confirmed in vitro to be specific for cytomegalovirus antigens. Because counts were too low, roughly 16 rarely observed V segments, including chromosome 9 orphons, were excluded from the earlier analysis of several hundred of the donors. In a later analysis, most CMV-associated TCR beta chains were found to appear HLA-restricted, with HLA associations seemingly driven largely by CMV exposure. In a later analysis, over 15,000 TCR beta sequences were associated with specific HLA alleles at a false discovery rate of 0.05. This cohort had only TCR beta chains sequenced, and the lack of alpha or paired-chain data limited which features could be detected. Sequencing depth was assumed to be roughly uniform across donors in the presence/absence analyses, though that assumption may not hold. Cytomegalovirus status was reported to be diagnosed by the classifier with high specificity and sensitivity in both the original and validation cohorts. While some public TCRs were present in many individuals, most TCR sequences turned up only very rarely across donors. The study gave a list of under 200 TCR beta chains associated with cytomegalovirus. An earlier analysis of around 600 of the donors showed that most TCR beta V segments appeared in productive rearrangements either about 87% or about 30% of the time, which broadly matched IMGT annotations. The authors suggested that the approach could potentially be extended to other disease states and immunological phenotypes. Correlated functional status among segregating V segments might reflect linkage disequilibrium, but an unknown experimental factor could not be ruled out. The only immune exposure information available for the cohort was CMV serostatus. In a later analysis, TCR association rates were found to vary across HLA loci, with the most associated TCRs seen for DRB1 alleles and the fewest for HLA-C alleles. Because some donors lacked HLA typing at each locus, the association tests relied only on the typed subset. Several of the top co-occurrence clusters appeared to be linked to parvovirus B19, influenza, CMV and Epstein-Barr virus, according to a later analysis.

Counted from cysteine to phenylalanine, this CDR3 has 14 amino acids. Kept here is only the CDR3 DNA, which spans 42 bases and is read in frame from base 1. CDR1 and CDR2 were assigned from the germline V gene as SGHRS and YFSETQ. This clone was seen a handful of times. Its antigen target is currently unknown. No clone much larger than this one lies a single base away; base qualities are absent. Libraries were built with the immunoSEQ multiplex PCR assay. The multiplex PCR relied on a mix of 60 forward primers for TCR Vbeta segments and 13 reverse primers for TCR Jbeta segments. The CDR3 region of rearranged TCR beta genes was amplified from genomic DNA with a multiplex PCR assay. On the Illumina HiSeq System, the amplified TCR beta libraries were sequenced as 87-base-pair reads. As for how the authors treated the data: A later analysis counted tens of millions of unique TCR beta chains across the 700 or so repertoires, and around 9.9 million of these chains were shared by at least two donors. To remove PCR and sequencing errors, raw reads were error-corrected and collapsed into unique sequences using a nearest-neighbor algorithm that merged closely related sequences. To assign V, D and J gene segments, CDR3 sequences were aligned to IMGT reference sequences. For a sequence to be retained, at least a six-nucleotide match to both a V gene segment and a J gene segment was required. Rearrangements were classified as productive when the CDR3 lacked stop codons and remained in frame with V and J, and all other rearrangements were classified as non-productive. CDR3 was defined by IMGT convention, running from the second conserved V-encoded cysteine to the conserved J-encoded phenylalanine. Sequences without an unambiguous match to a single V gene segment were excluded from the earlier analysis of several hundred of the donors. In an earlier analysis of 587 of the donors, V segments were called functional above 56.7% productive rearrangements and were called segregating when the between-donor standard deviation exceeded 5%. To diagnose cytomegalovirus status from the catalog of TCR beta chain sequences, a statistical classification framework was built. A later analysis assigned V and J genes by comparing TCR nucleotide sequences with IMGT/GENE-DB human TR gene sequences. The TCRdist pipeline was used in a later analysis to assign CDR3 sequences and most-parsimonious VDJ recombination scenarios. In a later analysis, each TCR beta chain was defined by its CDR3 amino acid sequence together with its V-gene family, and reads without a unique V-gene family were excluded. A later analysis removed 592 highly shared, low-generation-probability nucleotide sequences to deal with suspected cross-contamination and a sequencing artifact. A later analysis calculated a clonal expansion index for each public chain from normalized within-repertoire ranks of inferred template counts. In a later analysis, generation probabilities were computed using a VDJ recombination model fitted to out-of-frame rearrangements, and the results were checked against IGoR. In a later analysis, hypergeometric tests were used to score TCR-TCR, TCR-HLA and TCR-CMV co-occurrence, with a repertoire-size bias correction applied to TCR pairs. In a later analysis, false discovery rates were estimated by permuting HLA or CMV assignments 20 times. In a later analysis, co-occurring TCRs were grouped using DBSCAN, and TCRdist sequence similarity was added for clustering within HLA-allele-positive subsets. For co-occurrence clustering, repertoires with fewer than 30,000 or more than 120,000 public chains were excluded, along with about five repertoires with anomalous nucleotide sharing. TCRdb carries this immuneACCESS record with in-frame sequences only. Its versions omit some clonotypes, under half of them owing to an unresolved V gene in the studies checked, with the rest unexplained. D and trimming come from the DNA, and the V and J calls and clone size come from that table. The sample contains 200,000 to 250,000 clones, 82% of them found a single time. The ten largest clones take up 5.4% of the sample.

The specimen sequenced was PBMCs. The sequence links TRBV5-1 to TRBJ2-5; confidence is insufficient to name the D gene. The end of the DNA is better explained by TRBJ2-7, so the J call may be wrong. This receptor was identified in a woman aged 40 to 55 in good health and CMV-seropositive. The CDR3 protein is CASSLATDSYEQYF. The DNA sequence is TGCGCCAGCAGCTTGGCCACGGACTCCTACGAGCAGTACTTC.